A selection of T cell receptor beta chains follows, all from one sample in a study of response to subunit inactivated influenza vaccine. TCRdb itself ran the RT-PCR reads through MiXCR, one entry per CDR3 protein. In the table there are some 500,000 distinct CDR3 sequences, around 13% of which are singletons. Sequenced here: PBMCs from blood, sampled 45 days after vaccination. The source is a man over 45 who received an inactivated influenza vaccine. Each CDR3 is given with its conserved first and last residue. The D gene is left open where the match is weak. The size of a clone is reported for some rows only, either as once, few or many, or as a class for expanded clones.

J gene,CDR3 length,D gene,V gene,clone size,CDR3 protein,CDR3 DNA
TRBJ2-1,13,NA,TRBV28,few,CASAGSWVNEQFF,TGTGCCAGTGCTGGCTCCTGGGTCAATGAGCAGTTCTTC
TRBJ2-7,14,NA,TRBV20-1,many,CSARDLRATYEQYF,TGCAGTGCTAGAGATCTGAGGGCCACCTACGAGCAGTACTTC
TRBJ1-2,15,TRBD1,TRBV28,NA,CASSSGTGAYYGYTF,TGTGCCAGCTCGAGCGGGACAGGGGCATACTATGGCTACACCTTC
TRBJ2-1,13,NA,TRBV12-3/TRBV12-4,NA,CASSLGWATEQFF,TGTGCCAGCAGTTTAGGCTGGGCGACTGAGCAGTTCTTC
TRBJ2-7,11,NA,TRBV5-1,many,CASSLVGEQYF,TGCGCCAGCAGCTTGGTGGGGGAGCAGTACTTC
TRBJ2-1,18,TRBD2,TRBV24-1,many,CATSTIKLAGDSYNEQFF,TGTGCCACCAGTACGATTAAACTAGCGGGGGACTCCTACAATGAGCAGTTCTTC
TRBJ2-2,16,TRBD1,TRBV18,NA,CASSPSRDRGSGELFF,TGTGCCAGCTCACCGTCCCGGGACAGGGGATCCGGGGAGCTGTTTTTT
TRBJ1-1,15,NA,TRBV20-1,few,CSARDPLRANTEAFF,TGCAGTGCTAGAGATCCCCTGCGCGCTAACACTGAAGCTTTCTTT
TRBJ2-7,13,NA,TRBV10-3,few,CAISESGALEQYF,TGTGCCATCAGTGAGTCGGGGGCTCTGGAGCAGTACTTC
TRBJ2-1,14,NA,TRBV6-1,few,CASSGQDVFNEQFF,TGTGCCAGCAGTGGGCAGGACGTTTTCAATGAGCAGTTCTTC
TRBJ2-7,15,TRBD2,TRBV7-2,few,CASSSRLGAGGEQYF,TGTGCCAGCAGCTCACGGTTGGGCGCGGGGGGCGAGCAGTACTTC
TRBJ2-5,13,NA,TRBV10-2,many,CASRRRRGETQYF,TGCGCCAGCAGGAGACGGCGAGGGGAGACCCAGTACTTC
TRBJ2-7,14,NA,TRBV6-5,few,CASSYLGDYYEQYF,TGTGCCAGCAGTTACCTAGGGGATTACTACGAGCAGTACTTC
TRBJ2-1,16,TRBD2,TRBV29-1,few,CSVEKGLAGVNNEQFF,TGCAGCGTTGAAAAGGGACTAGCGGGAGTAAACAATGAGCAGTTCTTC
TRBJ2-2,19,NA,TRBV14,NA,CASSISRHTVFANTGELFF,TGTGCCAGCAGCATATCCCGGCATACGGTGTTCGCGAACACCGGGGAGCTGTTTTTT
TRBJ1-3,16,NA,TRBV4-2,NA,CASSQAHLGSGNTIYF,TGTGCCAGCAGCCAAGCCCACTTGGGGTCTGGAAACACCATATATTTT
TRBJ2-2,17,TRBD2,TRBV4-2,few,CASSLPPDREGTGELFF,TGTGCCAGCAGCCTACCACCGGACCGGGAGGGCACCGGGGAGCTGTTTTTT
TRBJ1-4,14,TRBD1,TRBV3-1,NA,CASSTPGGGEKLFF,TGTGCCAGCAGCACCCCAGGGGGCGGGGAAAAACTGTTTTTT
TRBJ1-5,16,NA,TRBV10-3,few,CAISGRNPGSNQPQHF,TGTGCCATCAGTGGGCGAAACCCCGGGAGCAATCAGCCCCAGCATTTT
TRBJ1-1,12,TRBD1,TRBV10-3,NA,CAIGQGWTEAFF,TGTGCCATCGGACAGGGGTGGACTGAAGCTTTCTTT
TRBJ2-1,15,TRBD2,TRBV5-1,few,CASRGDSGRSAEQFF,TGCGCCAGCAGAGGAGATAGCGGGAGATCGGCTGAGCAGTTCTTC
TRBJ2-7,13,NA,TRBV6-2/TRBV6-3,few,CASSYNSLNEQYF,TGTGCCAGCAGTTACAACAGTCTGAACGAGCAGTACTTC
TRBJ2-7,15,TRBD2,TRBV6-1,NA,CASREIAGGPDEQYF,TGTGCCAGCAGGGAAATAGCGGGAGGCCCGGACGAGCAGTACTTC
TRBJ2-2,15,NA,TRBV20-1,many,CSARAGSENTGELFF,TGCAGTGCTAGAGCGGGGTCAGAGAACACCGGGGAGCTGTTTTTT
TRBJ2-5,15,TRBD2,TRBV4-1,few,CASSKLAGGRETQYF,TGCGCCAGCAGCAAACTAGCGGGAGGGCGAGAGACCCAGTACTTC
TRBJ1-2,16,NA,TRBV12-3/TRBV12-4,NA,CASSLKTRRLHYGYTF,TGTGCCAGCAGCTTAAAAACGAGGAGACTGCACTATGGCTACACCTTC
TRBJ1-2,13,NA,TRBV6-2/TRBV6-3,many,CASTDGTNYGYTF,TGTGCCAGCACCGACGGGACTAACTATGGCTACACCTTC
TRBJ2-7,16,NA,TRBV6-5,few,CASSYRPAGKVHEQYF,TGTGCCAGCAGTTACCGTCCGGCAGGGAAGGTACACGAGCAGTACTTC
TRBJ2-1,17,NA,TRBV21-1,NA,CARQREEREKQYNEQFF,TGTGCCAGACAACGGGAGGAGCGGGAGAAACAATACAATGAGCAGTTCTTC
TRBJ1-1,14,NA,TRBV28,NA,CASIPGGSNTEAFF,TGTGCCAGCATCCCCGGCGGCTCTAACACTGAAGCTTTCTTT
TRBJ2-1,16,NA,TRBV4-2,NA,CASSHAGASAYNEQFF,TGTGCCAGCAGCCACGCTGGGGCTAGCGCATACAATGAGCAGTTCTTC
TRBJ1-6,13,TRBD1,TRBV12-3/TRBV12-4,NA,CAIQRQGASPLHF,TGTGCCATCCAACGGCAGGGGGCCTCACCCCTCCACTTT
TRBJ1-5,14,NA,TRBV7-2,many,CASSPRAGDQPQHF,TGTGCCAGCAGCCCGAGAGCGGGGGATCAGCCCCAGCATTTT
TRBJ2-3,14,NA,TRBV28,NA,CASRVEGSVYTQYF,TGTGCCAGCAGGGTAGAAGGTAGCGTGTATACGCAGTATTTT
TRBJ1-1,13,NA,TRBV20-1,few,CSASTRRNTEAFF,TGCAGTGCTAGCACACGGAGGAACACTGAAGCTTTCTTT
TRBJ2-6,16,NA,TRBV10-3,NA,CAIRGESFSGANVLTF,TGTGCCATCAGGGGGGAAAGCTTCTCTGGGGCCAACGTCCTGACTTTC
TRBJ2-5,15,TRBD2,TRBV7-9,NA,CASSISLSGRETQYF,TGTGCCAGCAGTATCTCTCTTAGCGGGAGAGAGACCCAGTACTTC
TRBJ1-5,14,NA,TRBV6-1,few,CASSPQYSNQPQHF,TGTGCCAGCAGTCCACAATATAGCAATCAGCCCCAGCATTTT
TRBJ2-1,15,NA,TRBV28,NA,CASSLYAGLNNEQFF,TGTGCCAGCAGTTTATATGCGGGGCTAAACAATGAGCAGTTCTTC
TRBJ2-3,15,NA,TRBV30,few,CAWSLGRTSTDTQYF,TGTGCCTGGAGTTTGGGACGGACAAGCACAGATACGCAGTATTTT
TRBJ2-7,13,NA,TRBV6-1,NA,CASKPGISYEQYF,TGTGCCAGCAAACCGGGGATATCCTACGAGCAGTACTTC
TRBJ1-2,12,NA,TRBV20-1,few,CSASKGGDGYTF,TGCAGTGCGTCAAAAGGGGGGGATGGCTACACCTTC
TRBJ2-3,15,TRBD2,TRBV20-1,few,CSANRLAGGLDTQYF,TGCAGTGCAAACAGACTAGCGGGAGGGCTAGATACGCAGTATTTT